This T cell receptor beta chain was found in a study of long-term antiretroviral therapy in people with HIV. V shed 2 bases, J shed 5 bases, and the junction held 4 bases outside the gene matches. This CDR3 contains 14 residues. Germline CDR1 is SGHRS and CDR2 is YFSETQ. Researchers ran immunoSEQ v3.0 at survey level. Only in-frame clones appear in the TCRdb table, and some are missing; sequencing was by immunoSEQ multiplex PCR. The table has tens of thousands of clones, around 83% seen once. This chain uses TRBV5-1 with TRBJ2-7, with 10 nucleotides matching TRBD1. Material: unsorted PBMCs, obtained 1.3 years after starting antiretroviral therapy. The TCR sequence derives from a man aged 60-69 years with HIV. The CDR3: CASSFGTGDNEQYF. In DNA form, the CDR3 reads TGCGCCAGCAGCTTCGGGACAGGGGACAACGAGCAGTACTTC. The full variable domain, with the rest looked up from reference TRBV5-1 and TRBJ2-7, is KAGVTQTPRYLIKTRGQQVTLSCSPISGHRSVSWYQQTPGQGLQFLFEYFSETQRNKGNFPGRFSGRQFSNSRSEMNVSTLELGDSALYLCASSFGTGDNEQYFGPGTRLTVT.